These 12 T cell receptor beta chains originate from one sample sequenced in a study of control samples from healthy donors and cancer patients. Clones were read by immunoSEQ multiplex PCR, and TCRdb kept only the in-frame ones, dropping some. This table holds tens of thousands of clones, roughly 87% found once. The material sequenced was blood. These receptors all come from a woman aged 45-59 years in good health.

The chain carries TRBV18 and TRBJ1-1; D gene ambiguous. V was shortened by 1 base and J by 1 base, with 4 bases between the two germline ends. Per the germline V gene, CDR1 is KGHSH and CDR2 is LQKENI. The CDR3 sequence is 13 residues long. As DNA, the CDR3 is TGTGCCAGCTCACCACTTGAGAACACTGAAGCTTTCTTT. Encoded protein: CASSPLENTEAFF. The full variable domain, rest sourced from reference TRBV18 and TRBJ1-1, is NAGVMQNPRHLVRRRGQEARLRCSPMKGHSHVYWYRQLPEEGLKFMVYLQKENIIDESGMPKERFSAEFPKEGPSILRIQQVVRGDSAAYFCASSPLENTEAFFGQGTRLTVV.

The rearrangement uses TRBV28 and TRBJ2-7; 9 nucleotides line up with TRBD2. J gave up 0 bases and V 8 bases, and 2 bases lay outside the gene matches. CDR1 MDHEN and CDR2 SYDVKM come from the germline V gene. This CDR3 spans 13 amino acids. As DNA, the CDR3 is TGTGCCAGCCGTAGCGGGAGCTCCTACGAGCAGTACTTC. It translates to CASRSGSSYEQYF. The whole variable domain, remainder taken from reference TRBV28 and TRBJ2-7, is DVKVTQSSRYLVKRTGEKVFLECVQDMDHENMFWYRQDPGLGLRLIYFSYDVKMKEKGDIPEGYSVSREKKERFSLILESASTNQTSMYLCASRSGSSYEQYFGPGTRLTVT.

CDR3 sequence: CASSLGQGSTGELFF. The CDR3 DNA is TGTGCCAGCAGCCTGGGACAGGGGAGCACCGGGGAGCTGTTTTTT. The chain couples TRBV11-1 to TRBJ2-2; 10 bases match TRBD1. This CDR3 comprises 15 residues. Germline CDR1 reads SGHAT; CDR2 reads FQDESV (reference sequence). V gave up 5 bases and J gave up 4 bases; unmatched junction bases: 4.

The chain links TRBV28 to TRBJ1-4, with D perhaps TRBD1 (5 bases). Germline V gives CDR1 MDHEN, CDR2 SYDVKM. The CDR3 has 11 amino acids. Trimming removed 8 bases from V and 7 bases from J, with 8 bases in between. For the CDR3, the DNA is TGTGCCAGCGGGGGGTTTGAAAAACTGTTTTTT. Its protein product is CASGGFEKLFF.

The chain is built from TRBV27 and TRBJ1-1; a possible D gene is TRBD1 (5 bases). The CDR3 runs to 12 residues. Germline CDR1 and CDR2: MNHEY and SMNVEV (reference sequence). V lost 9 bases and J lost 5, with 13 bases in between. The CDR3 spells CARGWGTTEAFF. The CDR3 nucleotides read TGTGCCAGGGGGTGGGGGACTACTGAAGCTTTCTTT.

The chain links TRBV10-3 to TRBJ2-1, with D uncertain. Germline V gene sequence: CDR1 ENHRY, CDR2 SYGVKD. The CDR3 has 13 amino acids. Trimming pared 2 bases from V and 7 bases from J, leaving 9 bases between. The CDR3 coding sequence is TGTGCCATCAGTGAGAGTTTGGGGAATGAGCAGTTCTTC. This sequence encodes CAISESLGNEQFF.

This clone is a singleton in its sample. The rearrangement links TRBV3-1 (or the pseudogene TRBV3-2) to TRBJ2-1, with 7 positions matching TRBD2. This CDR3 comprises 13 residues. V trimming: 4 bases; J trimming: 8 bases; junction bases outside the gene matches: 5. Germline CDR1 reads LGHDT; CDR2 reads YNNKEL (reference sequence). CDR3 sequence: CASSPVAGYEQFF. The CDR3 DNA follows: TGTGCCAGCAGCCCGGTAGCGGGCTATGAGCAGTTCTTC.

This clone was counted a single time. The V gene is TRBV19, the J gene TRBJ1-2, with D possibly TRBD1 on 6 matching bases. In germline, CDR1 is LNHDA, CDR2 SQIVND (reference sequence). This CDR3 spans 17 amino acids. V was pared by 4 bases and J by 3 bases, with 21 bases between. The CDR3 coding sequence is TGTGCCAGTAGTAGGCCCGAAAACGGGGGGCAGGACTATGGCTACACCTTC. Translating it yields CASSRPENGGQDYGYTF.

J is TRBJ2-3 and V is TRBV7-9, with D perhaps given as TRBD1 or TRBD2 (5 bases each). Germline CDR1 is SEHNR and CDR2 is FQNEAQ (reference sequence). CDR3 length: 17 amino acids. The V end lost 1 base, the J end lost 1 base, and 15 bases lay between the germline ends. The CDR3 DNA follows: TGTGCCAGCAGCTTAGTTGCGGGCCAGGGTGGCACAGATACGCAGTATTTT. Its translation: CASSLVAGQGGTDTQYF.

This chain links TRBV24-1 with TRBJ2-7, with 8 bases lining up with TRBD1. Germline assignment: CDR1 KGHDR and CDR2 SFDVKD. The CDR3 consists of 14 residues. V was pared by 4 bases and J by 4 bases, with 5 bases of the junction left unmatched. Here the CDR3 reads CATSDPDRAYEQYF. The CDR3 DNA is TGTGCCACCAGTGACCCGGACAGGGCATACGAGCAGTACTTC.

The rearrangement links TRBV28 to TRBJ2-3; TRBD2 matches at 14 bases. This CDR3 has 20 amino acids. Germline V gives CDR1 MDHEN, CDR2 SYDVKM. V trimming: 4 bases; J trimming: 3 bases; junction bases outside the gene matches: 15. CDR3 nucleotide sequence: TGTGCCAGCAGTTCGTCCACCGGGACTAGCGGGAGTGATGGAACAGATACGCAGTATTTT. Its protein product is CASSSSTGTSGSDGTDTQYF.

This clone was found once. The chain is built from TRBV6-5 and TRBJ1-5; D is undetermined. This CDR3 comprises 15 residues. The V and J ends lost 2 bases and 0 bases respectively, with 8 bases between them. The germline CDR1 and CDR2 sequences are MNHEY and SVGAGI. The CDR3 DNA reads as TGTGCCAGCAGTTACACTCAGACTAGCAATCAGCCCCAGCATTTT. This gives the protein CASSYTQTSNQPQHF.